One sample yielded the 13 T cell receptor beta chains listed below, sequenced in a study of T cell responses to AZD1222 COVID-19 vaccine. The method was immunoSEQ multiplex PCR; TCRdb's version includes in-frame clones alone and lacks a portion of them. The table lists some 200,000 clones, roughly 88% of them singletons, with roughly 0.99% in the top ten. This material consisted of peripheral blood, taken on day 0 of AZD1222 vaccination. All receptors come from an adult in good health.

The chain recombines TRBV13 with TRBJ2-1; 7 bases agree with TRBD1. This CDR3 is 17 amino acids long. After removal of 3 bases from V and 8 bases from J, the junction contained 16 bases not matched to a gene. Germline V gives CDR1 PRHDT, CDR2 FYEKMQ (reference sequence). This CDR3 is CASSFTVLVGRGYEQFF. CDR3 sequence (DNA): TGTGCCAGCAGCTTCACTGTATTAGTAGGCAGGGGGTATGAGCAGTTCTTC.

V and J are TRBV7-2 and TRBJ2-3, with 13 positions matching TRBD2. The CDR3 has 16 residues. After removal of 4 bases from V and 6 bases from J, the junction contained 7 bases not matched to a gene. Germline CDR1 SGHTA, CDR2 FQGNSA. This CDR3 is CASSSGLAGLVDTQYF. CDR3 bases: TGTGCCAGCAGCTCGGGACTAGCGGGACTAGTGGATACGCAGTATTTT.

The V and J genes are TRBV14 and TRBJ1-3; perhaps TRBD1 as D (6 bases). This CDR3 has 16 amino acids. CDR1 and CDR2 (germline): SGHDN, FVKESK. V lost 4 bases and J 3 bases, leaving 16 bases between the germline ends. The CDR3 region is CASSPPPGVSGNTIYF. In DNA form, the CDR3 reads TGTGCCAGCAGCCCACCCCCAGGGGTCAGTGGAAACACCATATATTTT.

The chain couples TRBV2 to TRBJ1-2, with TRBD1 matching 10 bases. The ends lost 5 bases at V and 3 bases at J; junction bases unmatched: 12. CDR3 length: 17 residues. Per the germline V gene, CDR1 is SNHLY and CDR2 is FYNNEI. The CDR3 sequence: CASSQIRTGGGDYGYTF. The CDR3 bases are TGTGCCAGCAGTCAAATTCGGACAGGGGGAGGGGACTATGGCTACACCTTC.

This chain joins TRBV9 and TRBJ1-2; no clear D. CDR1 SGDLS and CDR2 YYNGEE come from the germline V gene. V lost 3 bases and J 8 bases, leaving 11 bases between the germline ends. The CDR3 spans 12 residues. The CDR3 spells CASSDSPGGYTF. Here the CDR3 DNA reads TGTGCCAGCAGCGACAGCCCGGGCGGCTACACCTTC.

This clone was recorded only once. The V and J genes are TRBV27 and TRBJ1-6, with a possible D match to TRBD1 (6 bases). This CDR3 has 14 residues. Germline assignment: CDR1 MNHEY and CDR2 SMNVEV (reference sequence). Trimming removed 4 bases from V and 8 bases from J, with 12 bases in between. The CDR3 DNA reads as TGTGCCAGCAGTTCAATCCCAGGGGATTCACCCCTCCACTTT. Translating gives CASSSIPGDSPLHF.

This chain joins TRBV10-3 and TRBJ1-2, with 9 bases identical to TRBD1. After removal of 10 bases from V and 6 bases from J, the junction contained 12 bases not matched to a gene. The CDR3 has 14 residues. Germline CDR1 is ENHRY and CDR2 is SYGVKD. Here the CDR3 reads CATQRGGDRDGYTF. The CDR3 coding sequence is TGTGCCACCCAACGCGGGGGGGACAGGGATGGCTACACCTTC.

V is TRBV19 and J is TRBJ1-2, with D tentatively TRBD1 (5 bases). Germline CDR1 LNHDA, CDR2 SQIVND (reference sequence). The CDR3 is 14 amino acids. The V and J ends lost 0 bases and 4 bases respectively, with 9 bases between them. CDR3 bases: TGTGCCAGTAGTATAGACAGGGAGGCCTATGGCTACACCTTC. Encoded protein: CASSIDREAYGYTF.

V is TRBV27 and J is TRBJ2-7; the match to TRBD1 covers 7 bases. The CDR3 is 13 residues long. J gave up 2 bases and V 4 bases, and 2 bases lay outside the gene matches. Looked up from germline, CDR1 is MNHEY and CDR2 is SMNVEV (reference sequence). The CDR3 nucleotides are TGTGCCAGCAGTTGGGGGACAGCCTACGAGCAGTACTTC. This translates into CASSWGTAYEQYF.

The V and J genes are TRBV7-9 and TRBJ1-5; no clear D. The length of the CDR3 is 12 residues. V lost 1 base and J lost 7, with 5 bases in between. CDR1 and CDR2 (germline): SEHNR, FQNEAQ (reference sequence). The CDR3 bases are TGTGCCAGCAGCTTAGATAGGCAGCCCCAGCATTTT. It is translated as CASSLDRQPQHF.

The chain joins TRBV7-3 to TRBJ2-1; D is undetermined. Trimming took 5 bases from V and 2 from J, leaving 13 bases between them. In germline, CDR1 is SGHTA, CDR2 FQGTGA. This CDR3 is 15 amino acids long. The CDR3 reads CASSQQRIPYNEQFF. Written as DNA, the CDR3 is TGTGCCAGCAGCCAACAGAGGATCCCCTACAATGAGCAGTTCTTC.

The CDR3 coding sequence is TGTGCCAGCAGCCCCAGGGGAACAGGGTTAGATACCGGGGAGCTGTTTTTT. Its translation: CASSPRGTGLDTGELFF. The V call is TRBV7-6, the J call TRBJ2-2, with a weak D call TRBD1 (6 bases). Trimming shortened V by 5 bases and J by 5 bases, and 21 bases separated the two germline ends. Germline CDR1 is SGHVS and CDR2 is FNYEAQ. The length of the CDR3 is 17 residues.

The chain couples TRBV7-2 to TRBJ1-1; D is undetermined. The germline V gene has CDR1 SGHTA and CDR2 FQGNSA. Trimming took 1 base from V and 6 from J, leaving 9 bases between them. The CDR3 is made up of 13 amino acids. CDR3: CASSLGQYAEAFF. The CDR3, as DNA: TGTGCCAGCAGCTTAGGACAATATGCTGAAGCTTTCTTT. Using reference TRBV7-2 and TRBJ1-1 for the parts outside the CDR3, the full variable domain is GAGVSQSPSNKVTEKGKDVELRCDPISGHTALYWYRQSLGQGLEFLIYFQGNSAPDKSGLPSDRFSAERTGGSVSTLTIQRTQQEDSAVYLCASSLGQYAEAFFGQGTRLTVV.